This T cell receptor beta chain comes out of a study of T-cell memory formation after mild COVID-19. Looking at the study overall: Largely donor-specific TCR clusters were found.

Study findings and constraints: Pre-infection memory held some responding clones, suggesting pre-existing cross-reactive T cells responded.

This clonotype was picked up a small number of times. What it binds is not known. CDR3 length: 15 amino acids. Per the germline V gene, CDR1 is DFQATT and CDR2 is SNEGSKA (reference sequence). With 2 bases clipped from V and 2 bases from J, the junction kept 7 bases outside the gene matches. Sample barcodes and UMIs were carried by the TCR alpha and TCR beta cDNA libraries that 5'RACE generated with constant-segment primers. TCRdb fed the 5' RACE reads into MiXCR, producing one record per CDR3 protein. This table has 470,000 or so distinct CDR3 sequences, approximately 25% appearing once. The genes are TRBV20-1 and TRBJ2-5, with 8 bases that match TRBD2. Sequenced material: PBMCs or a T cell subset sorted from them (not recorded which). The sequence was obtained from an adult woman who had mild COVID-19 (a few samples of this study predate the infection). Cell type and time point are not known. CDR3 residues: CSARYGGARQETQYF. Written as DNA, the CDR3 is TGCAGTGCTAGATACGGGGGGGCCCGGCAAGAGACCCAGTACTTC.